These T cell receptor beta chains were read from a single sample in a study of cytomegalovirus exposure and HLA in healthy donors. Method: immunoSEQ multiplex PCR; TCRdb's copy keeps in-frame clones and lacks some. Of some 110,000 clones listed, approximately 80% are singletons. The sample taken for sequencing was PBMCs. These receptors were taken from a man aged 50-60 years in good health and CMV-seropositive. CDR3s include the opening cysteine and the closing phenylalanine or tryptophan. Fields, in order: D gene, CDR3 length, clone size, J gene, V gene, CDR3 protein, CDR3 DNA. The D gene is left open where the match is weak. Size values are once, few and many counts, or a class for expanded clones, and some rows have none.

d_gene: TRBD2; len: 15; abundance: NA; j_gene: TRBJ2-3; v_gene: TRBV29-1; CDR3aa: CSVGSRTSGSSTQYF; CDR3nt: TGCAGCGTTGGTTCCAGGACTAGCGGGAGTAGTACGCAGTATTTT
d_gene: TRBD1; len: 14; abundance: NA; j_gene: TRBJ2-7; v_gene: TRBV5-1; CDR3aa: CASSSRDSSYEQYF; CDR3nt: TGCGCCAGCAGCTCCCGGGACAGTTCCTACGAGCAGTACTTC
d_gene: NA; len: 17; abundance: NA; j_gene: TRBJ2-5; v_gene: TRBV5-1; CDR3aa: CASSGTQRATNQETQYF; CDR3nt: TGCGCCAGCAGTGGGACACAGCGCGCTACAAACCAAGAGACCCAGTACTTC
d_gene: NA; len: 15; abundance: once; j_gene: TRBJ1-4; v_gene: TRBV19; CDR3aa: CASSAPGFNRAKLFF; CDR3nt: TGTGCCAGTAGTGCTCCGGGATTCAATAGGGCGAAACTGTTTTTT
d_gene: NA; len: 15; abundance: NA; j_gene: TRBJ1-4; v_gene: TRBV19; CDR3aa: CASRNRTSGSGELFF; CDR3nt: TGTGCCAGTAGAAACCGGACATCTGGGTCTGGGGAACTGTTTTTT
d_gene: TRBD1; len: 15; abundance: few; j_gene: TRBJ2-3; v_gene: TRBV19; CDR3aa: CASSIQGVDADTQYF; CDR3nt: TGTGCCAGTAGTATTCAGGGGGTTGACGCAGATACGCAGTATTTT
d_gene: NA; len: 15; abundance: NA; j_gene: TRBJ1-2; v_gene: TRBV7-9; CDR3aa: CASTPQGSESFGYTF; CDR3nt: TGTGCCAGCACTCCTCAGGGGTCTGAGTCTTTCGGCTACACCTTC
d_gene: TRBD2; len: 16; abundance: NA; j_gene: TRBJ2-3; v_gene: TRBV2; CDR3aa: CASSKNGLADTDTQYF; CDR3nt: TGTGCCAGCAGTAAAAACGGACTAGCGGACACAGATACGCAGTATTTT
d_gene: TRBD1; len: 16; abundance: NA; j_gene: TRBJ1-2; v_gene: TRBV5-1; CDR3aa: CASSLVPRDSNYGYTF; CDR3nt: TGCGCCAGCAGCTTGGTCCCCCGGGACAGTAACTATGGCTACACCTTC
d_gene: NA; len: 14; abundance: few; j_gene: TRBJ2-5; v_gene: TRBV5-6; CDR3aa: CASSIPGLLGTQYF; CDR3nt: TGTGCCAGCAGCATTCCGGGACTCCTGGGGACCCAGTACTTC
d_gene: TRBD2; len: 16; abundance: few; j_gene: TRBJ2-1; v_gene: TRBV5-1; CDR3aa: CASSFFSGSSYNEQFF; CDR3nt: TGCGCCAGCAGCTTTTTTAGCGGGAGCTCCTACAATGAGCAGTTCTTC
d_gene: NA; len: 14; abundance: once; j_gene: TRBJ1-2; v_gene: TRBV27; CDR3aa: CASSSAGHTYGYTF; CDR3nt: TGTGCCAGCAGTTCAGCGGGCCATACCTATGGCTACACCTTC
d_gene: TRBD2; len: 17; abundance: NA; j_gene: TRBJ2-1; v_gene: TRBV25-1; CDR3aa: CASSELEASGTHNEQFF; CDR3nt: TGTGCCAGCAGTGAATTAGAGGCTAGCGGGACCCACAATGAGCAGTTCTTC
d_gene: TRBD1; len: 16; abundance: NA; j_gene: TRBJ2-7; v_gene: TRBV4-2; CDR3aa: CASSQGPPGQGYEQYF; CDR3nt: TGTGCCAGCAGCCAAGGTCCGCCGGGACAGGGCTACGAGCAGTACTTC
d_gene: NA; len: 15; abundance: NA; j_gene: TRBJ2-3; v_gene: TRBV29-1; CDR3aa: CSAARRVFSTDTQYF; CDR3nt: TGCAGCGCCGCCCGCAGGGTCTTTAGCACAGATACGCAGTATTTT
d_gene: NA; len: 13; abundance: NA; j_gene: TRBJ2-4; v_gene: TRBV28; CDR3aa: CASSWAVKNIQYF; CDR3nt: TGTGCCAGCAGTTGGGCCGTAAAAAACATTCAGTACTTC
d_gene: NA; len: 12; abundance: NA; j_gene: TRBJ2-5; v_gene: TRBV10-3; CDR3aa: CAISEHRETQYF; CDR3nt: TGTGCCATCAGTGAGCATAGAGAGACCCAGTACTTC
d_gene: NA; len: 16; abundance: NA; j_gene: TRBJ2-1; v_gene: TRBV5-1; CDR3aa: CASSLEPAPVYNEQFF; CDR3nt: TGCGCCAGCAGCCTGGAGCCAGCGCCCGTCTACAATGAGCAGTTCTTC
d_gene: TRBD1; len: 14; abundance: once; j_gene: TRBJ2-7; v_gene: TRBV5-1; CDR3aa: CASSLRTGTYEQYF; CDR3nt: TGCGCCAGCAGCTTGAGGACAGGGACTTACGAGCAGTACTTC
d_gene: TRBD1; len: 16; abundance: NA; j_gene: TRBJ2-1; v_gene: TRBV6-5; CDR3aa: CASSYSRQGQGNEQFF; CDR3nt: TGTGCCAGCAGTTACTCTAGACAGGGACAGGGCAATGAGCAGTTCTTC
d_gene: NA; len: 16; abundance: NA; j_gene: TRBJ1-1; v_gene: TRBV4-2; CDR3aa: CASSQDQAAGNTEAFF; CDR3nt: TGTGCCAGCAGCCAAGATCAGGCAGCGGGGAACACTGAAGCTTTCTTT
d_gene: NA; len: 14; abundance: few; j_gene: TRBJ1-1; v_gene: TRBV28; CDR3aa: CASSPPEGRTEAFF; CDR3nt: TGTGCCAGCAGTCCCCCGGAGGGTAGGACTGAAGCTTTCTTT
d_gene: NA; len: 14; abundance: few; j_gene: TRBJ2-2; v_gene: TRBV13; CDR3aa: CASRDRRLTGELFF; CDR3nt: TGTGCCAGCAGAGATCGGAGGCTCACCGGGGAGCTGTTTTTT
d_gene: NA; len: 12; abundance: NA; j_gene: TRBJ2-2; v_gene: TRBV6-5; CDR3aa: CASRVTTGELFF; CDR3nt: TGTGCCAGCAGGGTTACAACCGGGGAGCTGTTTTTT
d_gene: NA; len: 14; abundance: NA; j_gene: TRBJ2-1; v_gene: TRBV5-1; CDR3aa: CASSLSIPSVEQFF; CDR3nt: TGCGCCAGCAGCTTGTCTATTCCTAGCGTTGAGCAGTTCTTC
d_gene: NA; len: 13; abundance: NA; j_gene: TRBJ1-1; v_gene: TRBV5-1; CDR3aa: CASSLRGNTEAFF; CDR3nt: TGCGCCAGCAGCTTGAGAGGGAACACTGAAGCTTTCTTT
d_gene: TRBD2; len: 14; abundance: once; j_gene: TRBJ2-1; v_gene: TRBV27; CDR3aa: CASSLTSVWAEQFF; CDR3nt: TGTGCCAGCAGCCTGACTAGCGTCTGGGCTGAGCAGTTCTTC
d_gene: NA; len: 14; abundance: NA; j_gene: TRBJ1-5; v_gene: TRBV2; CDR3aa: CASSDVYSNQPQHF; CDR3nt: TGTGCCAGCAGTGACGTGTATAGCAATCAGCCCCAGCATTTT
d_gene: TRBD1; len: 14; abundance: NA; j_gene: TRBJ1-5; v_gene: TRBV30; CDR3aa: CAWNRQGGNQPQHF; CDR3nt: TGTGCCTGGAACCGACAGGGGGGGAATCAGCCCCAGCATTTT
d_gene: TRBD1; len: 15; abundance: NA; j_gene: TRBJ1-3; v_gene: TRBV10-3; CDR3aa: CAISTGTGPGNTIYF; CDR3nt: TGTGCCATCAGTACCGGGACAGGGCCTGGAAACACCATATATTTT
d_gene: NA; len: 15; abundance: once; j_gene: TRBJ1-1; v_gene: TRBV18; CDR3aa: CASSPLSQSNTEAFF; CDR3nt: TGTGCCAGCTCACCACTTTCCCAATCGAACACTGAAGCTTTCTTT
d_gene: NA; len: 13; abundance: NA; j_gene: TRBJ1-1; v_gene: TRBV7-9; CDR3aa: CASSARQDTEAFF; CDR3nt: TGTGCCAGCAGCGCCAGACAGGACACTGAAGCTTTCTTT
d_gene: NA; len: 15; abundance: NA; j_gene: TRBJ2-1; v_gene: TRBV4-1; CDR3aa: CASSRGTAGPNEQFF; CDR3nt: TGCGCCAGCAGCCGCGGGACAGCGGGCCCCAATGAGCAGTTCTTC
d_gene: NA; len: 13; abundance: NA; j_gene: TRBJ1-1; v_gene: TRBV6-5; CDR3aa: CASSYGRGTEAFF; CDR3nt: TGTGCCAGCAGTTACGGGCGGGGGACTGAAGCTTTCTTT
d_gene: TRBD2; len: 16; abundance: NA; j_gene: TRBJ2-1; v_gene: TRBV7-2; CDR3aa: CASSPRSGRSYNEQFF; CDR3nt: TGTGCCAGCAGCCCTCGCAGCGGGAGATCCTACAATGAGCAGTTCTTC
d_gene: TRBD1; len: 14; abundance: NA; j_gene: TRBJ1-4; v_gene: TRBV7-2; CDR3aa: CASSQGQNNEKLFF; CDR3nt: TGTGCCAGCAGCCAGGGACAGAATAATGAAAAACTGTTTTTT
d_gene: TRBD1; len: 13; abundance: NA; j_gene: TRBJ1-1; v_gene: TRBV6-6; CDR3aa: CASSLQGGTEAFF; CDR3nt: TGTGCCAGCAGTTTACAGGGGGGCACTGAAGCTTTCTTT
d_gene: NA; len: 15; abundance: NA; j_gene: TRBJ2-4; v_gene: TRBV19; CDR3aa: CASSDTELAKNIQYF; CDR3nt: TGTGCCAGTAGCGACACCGAACTAGCCAAAAACATTCAGTACTTC
d_gene: NA; len: 12; abundance: NA; j_gene: TRBJ1-1; v_gene: TRBV5-8; CDR3aa: CASSIGVGGAFF; CDR3nt: TGTGCCAGCAGCATAGGTGTGGGGGGAGCTTTCTTT
d_gene: TRBD1; len: 14; abundance: NA; j_gene: TRBJ1-6; v_gene: TRBV7-9; CDR3aa: CASGGGGRNSPLHF; CDR3nt: TGTGCCAGCGGAGGAGGGGGCCGGAATTCACCCCTCCACTTT
d_gene: NA; len: 15; abundance: NA; j_gene: TRBJ1-5; v_gene: TRBV6-5; CDR3aa: CASSYSSGSDQPQHF; CDR3nt: TGTGCCAGCAGTTACTCATCGGGTTCCGATCAGCCCCAGCATTTT
d_gene: NA; len: 14; abundance: NA; j_gene: TRBJ1-2; v_gene: TRBV7-2; CDR3aa: CASRTNLDSYGYTF; CDR3nt: TGTGCCAGCAGAACAAACCTCGATTCCTATGGCTACACCTTC
d_gene: NA; len: 14; abundance: NA; j_gene: TRBJ1-1; v_gene: TRBV9; CDR3aa: CASSGGGFNTEAFF; CDR3nt: TGTGCCAGCAGCGGCGGGGGTTTCAACACTGAAGCTTTCTTT
d_gene: NA; len: 14; abundance: NA; j_gene: TRBJ2-1; v_gene: TRBV5-4; CDR3aa: CASSLVSSYNEQFF; CDR3nt: TGTGCCAGCAGCTTGGTCAGCTCCTACAATGAGCAGTTCTTC
d_gene: TRBD1; len: 13; abundance: NA; j_gene: TRBJ2-7; v_gene: TRBV2; CDR3aa: CASSLQGAYEQYF; CDR3nt: TGTGCCAGCAGCTTACAGGGGGCCTACGAGCAGTACTTC
d_gene: TRBD1; len: 16; abundance: few; j_gene: TRBJ2-2; v_gene: TRBV7-6; CDR3aa: CASSRAGTANTGELFF; CDR3nt: TGTGCCAGCAGCCGCGCCGGGACAGCGAACACCGGGGAGCTGTTTTTT
d_gene: NA; len: 15; abundance: NA; j_gene: TRBJ2-7; v_gene: TRBV18; CDR3aa: CASSPPGQGGYEQYF; CDR3nt: TGTGCCAGCTCACCACCGGGGCAGGGAGGCTACGAGCAGTACTTC
d_gene: NA; len: 12; abundance: NA; j_gene: TRBJ1-6; v_gene: TRBV6-1; CDR3aa: CASSAGNSPLHF; CDR3nt: TGTGCCAGCAGTGCGGGGAATTCACCCCTCCACTTT
d_gene: TRBD1; len: 14; abundance: NA; j_gene: TRBJ1-1; v_gene: TRBV9; CDR3aa: CASSAHRGNTEAFF; CDR3nt: TGTGCCAGCAGCGCACACAGGGGGAACACTGAAGCTTTCTTT
d_gene: NA; len: 18; abundance: once; j_gene: TRBJ2-7; v_gene: TRBV19; CDR3aa: CASSMTSPREGRGYEQYF; CDR3nt: TGTGCCAGTAGTATGACATCGCCCAGGGAAGGTCGTGGCTACGAGCAGTACTTC